This TCR beta chain emerged from a study of T-cell reconstitution after alpha-beta-depleted transplantation in children. The V end lost 0 bases, the J end lost 1 base, and 6 bases lay between the germline ends. This CDR3 spans 14 amino acids. CDR1 is LGHNA, CDR2 YSLEER, per germline. Unique molecular identifiers tagged the TCRbeta library. Each CDR3 protein is one row after TCRdb ran MiXCR on the PCR reads. Of 330,000 or so distinct CDR3 sequences in the sample, roughly a tenth are singletons; the top ten hold roughly 7.1%. Regarding the study as a whole: Surviving recipient T cells and thymic progenitors produced the high day-60 TCRbeta diversity seen in some patients. Reportedly, only several hundred clones from non-depleted graft cells drove alpha-beta T-cell counts at about two months. One year after transplant, T-cell counts and diversity came mostly from newly produced T cells.

This clonotype was counted ten times or more. Its antigen is currently unknown. This specimen consisted of PBMCs, obtained before TCRalphabeta/CD19-depleted stem cell transplant. The gene calls are TRBV4-3 and TRBJ2-5; no clear D gene. The source of this sequence is a boy younger than two with acute myeloid leukemia, due to receive a stem cell transplant. CDR3 loop: CASSQDTFQETQYF. The DNA of the CDR3 is TGCGCCAGCAGCCAAGACACGTTCCAAGAGACCCAGTACTTC.